This entry lists 23 T cell receptor beta chains sequenced from one sample in a study of regulatory T cells in long-lasting Graves disease. Time point denoted: newly diagnosed GD, antithyroid drugs for less than 3 months. Construction of the TCR library relied on RNA isolated from PBMCs. Libraries of TCR beta came from iRepertoire HTBI primers plus Arm-PCR of CDR3 regions. In TCRdb, the multiplex PCR reads were re-called with MiXCR into one record per CDR3 protein. Found here are 200,000 to 250,000 distinct CDR3 sequences, approximately 19% of them singletons; the top ten hold about 11%. The sample also formed part of further work on T cells in Graves' hyperthyroidism and ophthalmopathy.

The source was peripheral blood mononuclear cells (PBMCs), collected at new diagnosis, from a patient treated with antithyroid drugs. The source of these receptors is a woman aged 25 to 39 with Graves disease.

This clonotype has more than one count but fewer than ten. The chain is built from TRBV9 and TRBJ1-2, with a possible D match to TRBD1 (6 bases). V lost 6 bases and J lost 3, with 12 bases in between. Germline V gene data show CDR1 as SGDLS and CDR2 as YYNGEE. The CDR3 loop spans 13 amino acids. CDR3 sequence reads: CASTDTGYYGYTF. The DNA of the CDR3 is TGTGCCAGCACGGATACAGGGTACTATGGCTACACCTTC.

The sample holds many counts of this clonotype. The chain joins TRBV30 to TRBJ1-4; 8 bases line up with TRBD1. Germline loops: CDR1 GTSNPN, CDR2 SVGIG (reference sequence). V shed 1 base, J shed 6 bases, and the junction held 7 bases outside the gene matches. The CDR3 spans 15 residues. For the CDR3, the DNA is TGTGCCTGGAGTGCCCTCGGGACAGGAGATGAAAAACTGTTTTTT. The encoded protein is CAWSALGTGDEKLFF.

This clonotype was recorded many times. This chain links TRBV12-3 or TRBV12-4 with TRBJ1-6; a weak D match, TRBD1 (5 bases). Trimming removed 3 bases from V and 1 base from J, with 10 bases in between. The CDR3 totals 16 residues. CDR3 sequence reads: CASSLRGGSYNSPLHF. The CDR3 nucleotides are TGTGCCAGCAGTTTGAGGGGAGGGTCCTATAATTCACCCCTCCACTTT.

This clonotype was observed at least ten times. The rearrangement uses TRBV3-1 and TRBJ1-5; D perhaps matches TRBD1 (6 bases). CDR1 and CDR2 (germline): LGHDT, YNNKEL (reference sequence). V gave up 5 bases and J gave up 7 bases, with 15 bases separating them. This CDR3 region has 14 residues. CDR3 sequence: CASSVLGQGQPQHF. In DNA, the CDR3 is TGTGCCAGCAGCGTCCTCGGTCAGGGGCAGCCCCAGCATTTT.

This clonotype was seen ten or more times. The chain is built from TRBV12-3 or TRBV12-4 and TRBJ2-7, with 10 bases that match TRBD1. The CDR3 extends over 16 amino acids. V dropped 6 bases and J dropped 4; count of bases not matched to a gene: 12. The CDR3 DNA reads TGTGCCAGCAGCCAAACTCCGGGACAGGGGTCGTACGAGCAGTACTTC. Encoded protein: CASSQTPGQGSYEQYF.

This clonotype has a count of ten or more. The gene calls are TRBV28 and TRBJ2-1, with D perhaps TRBD1 or TRBD2 (6 bases each). Germline CDR1 is MDHEN and CDR2 is SYDVKM. The CDR3 consists of 15 residues. Trimming removed 5 bases at V and 5 bases at J, with 16 bases between. The CDR3 sequence is CASSGGPRLDNEQFF. The CDR3 bases are TGTGCCAGCAGTGGGGGCCCTCGACTAGACAATGAGCAGTTCTTC.

The table lists this clonotype with many counts. The DNA of the CDR3 is TGTGCCAGCATGCTGGACCACACATATGGCTACACCTTC. Protein product: CASMLDHTYGYTF. The chain recombines TRBV12-3 or TRBV12-4 with TRBJ1-2; no reliable D call. V lost 7 bases to trimming and J lost 5 bases, with 14 bases between them. This CDR3 has 13 residues.

This clonotype has a count of ten or more. The V call is TRBV12-3 or TRBV12-4, the J call TRBJ1-6; TRBD1 aligns across 8 bases. The length of the CDR3 is 15 residues. The junction had 5 bases not matched to a gene; V was cut back by 1 base and J by 9 bases. CDR3 sequence: CASSLDGQGGSPLHF. In DNA, the CDR3 is TGTGCCAGCAGTTTAGACGGACAGGGAGGTTCACCCCTCCACTTT.

This clonotype was counted ten times or more. V is TRBV11-2 and J is TRBJ1-2; possible D gene TRBD1, 6 bases. Germline V lookup: CDR1 SGHAT, CDR2 FQNNGV. Trimming shortened V by 1 base and J by 5 bases, and 14 bases separated the two germline ends. The CDR3 contains 15 residues. The DNA for the CDR3 is TGTGCCAGCAGCTTAGTAGACGGGGGCGGATATGGCTACACCTTC. It translates to CASSLVDGGGYGYTF.

This clonotype was seen at least ten times. V usage is TRBV12-3 or TRBV12-4 and J usage is TRBJ1-1, with D unclear. Between the trimmed V and J ends, which lost 3 bases and 5 bases, there was a span of 7 bases. The CDR3 is 12 residues long. This chain's CDR3 is CASSFLATEAFF. The CDR3 coding sequence is TGTGCCAGCAGTTTTCTGGCTACTGAAGCTTTCTTT.

The sample holds many counts of this clonotype. The CDR3 DNA reads as TGTGCCTGGAGTGAGGACAGTTTCGAGCAGTACTTC. Protein product: CAWSEDSFEQYF. The chain is built from TRBV30 and TRBJ2-7; a possible D gene is TRBD1 (6 bases). The CDR3 is 12 amino acids. Germline V gives CDR1 GTSNPN, CDR2 SVGIG (reference sequence). Trimming stripped 1 base from V and 6 bases from J, with 10 bases between.

This clonotype was detected a few times. The chain employs TRBV27 and TRBJ1-2; 7 bases fit TRBD1. The length of the CDR3 is 15 residues. Germline CDR1 and CDR2: MNHEY and SMNVEV (reference sequence). J gave up 0 bases and V 3 bases, and 4 bases lay outside the gene matches. The DNA for the CDR3 is TGTGCCAGCAGTTTGGGAGGGGGCGCTAACTATGGCTACACCTTC. Amino acid sequence: CASSLGGGANYGYTF.

This clonotype was seen many times. The V gene is TRBV6-2 or TRBV6-3, the J gene TRBJ1-1; perhaps TRBD1 as D (6 bases). This CDR3 has 14 residues. CDR1 and CDR2 from the germline V gene are MNHEY and SVGEGT. Trimming shortened V by 9 bases and J by 5 bases, and 19 bases separated the two germline ends. The CDR3 bases are TGTGCCAGTAACAGGGAGAGACTACAAACTGAAGCTTTCTTT. Protein sequence: CASNRERLQTEAFF.

There are many counts of this clonotype. The chain has TRBV27 and TRBJ2-1, with D hard to call. Germline CDR1 is MNHEY and CDR2 is SMNVEV (reference sequence). The length of the CDR3 is 14 residues. The V end was cut by 0 bases, the J end by 8 bases, with 11 bases between. CDR3 amino acids: CASSLSHDFYEQFF. CDR3 sequence (DNA): TGTGCCAGCAGTTTATCGCACGACTTCTATGAGCAGTTCTTC.

This clonotype was picked up many times. The chain is built from TRBV19 and TRBJ1-1; tentative D call: TRBD1 (6 bases). The CDR3 has 13 residues. Germline V gene sequence: CDR1 LNHDA, CDR2 SQIVND (reference sequence). V was pared by 6 bases and J by 7 bases, with 15 bases between. In nucleotides, the CDR3 is TGTGCCAGTAGCATCTCGACAGGCTTTGAAGCTTTCTTT. Its protein is CASSISTGFEAFF.

The chain employs TRBV7-8 and TRBJ2-7, with TRBD2 identical over 9 bases. V trimming: 0 bases; J trimming: 2 bases; junction bases outside the gene matches: 8. The germline gives CDR1 SGHVS, CDR2 FQNEAQ. The CDR3 totals 17 residues. The CDR3 nucleotides are TGTGCCAGCAGCTTAGCCCTTGGGCTAGCGGGGCCCTACGAGCAGTACTTC. It codes for CASSLALGLAGPYEQYF.

A single count supports this clonotype. The chain's CDR3 is CAIRTGVDGYTF. In DNA form, the CDR3 reads TGTGCCATCAGGACAGGGGTAGATGGCTACACCTTC. The chain has TRBV10-3 and TRBJ1-2; 8 nucleotides match TRBD1. This CDR3 is 12 amino acids long. Germline lookup yields CDR1 ENHRY and CDR2 SYGVKD. After removal of 6 bases from V and 6 bases from J, the junction contained 3 bases not matched to a gene.

The chain carries TRBV20-1 and TRBJ1-3; TRBD1 might be the D (6 bases). The CDR3 is 15 residues long. V was shortened by 5 bases and J by 3 bases, with 17 bases between the two germline ends. Germline assignment: CDR1 DFQATT and CDR2 SNEGSKA (reference sequence). CDR3 nucleotides: TGCAGTGCTTCGAAGGGGGGGGTCTTTGGAAACACCATATATTTT. Amino acid sequence: CSASKGGVFGNTIYF.

As concerns this clonotype: Since a much larger clone is just one base distant, this may be a read error. This chain joins TRBV18 and TRBJ1-5; 7 bases align to TRBD1. There are 15 residues in the CDR3. Germline V gives CDR1 KGHSH, CDR2 LQKENI. This CDR3 is CASPPERDRDQPQHF. The DNA for the CDR3 is TGTGCCAGCCCACCCGAAAGAGACAGGGATCAGCCCCAGCATTTT. Combining the CDR3 with reference TRBV18 and TRBJ1-5 gives the whole variable domain NAGVMQNPRHLVRRRGQEARLRCSPMKGHSHVYWYRQLPEEGLKFMVYLQKENIIDESGMPKERFSAEFPKEGPSILRIQQVVRGDSAAYFCASPPERDRDQPQHFGDGTRLSIL.

The sample holds many counts of this clonotype. The V gene is TRBV30, the J gene TRBJ1-1; D ambiguous. V lost 5 bases to trimming and J lost 1 base, with 11 bases between them. The CDR3 extends over 13 amino acids. Germline lookup yields CDR1 GTSNPN and CDR2 SVGIG (reference sequence). Written as DNA, the CDR3 is TGTGCCTGGGGAATGGCGGGGAACACTGAAGCTTTCTTT. Its translation: CAWGMAGNTEAFF. The whole variable domain, filled in from reference TRBV30 and TRBJ1-1, reads SQTIHQWPATLVQPVGSPLSLECTVEGTSNPNLYWYRQAAGRGLQLLFYSVGIGQISSEVPQNLSASRPQDRQFILSSKKLLLSDSGFYLCAWGMAGNTEAFFGQGTRLTVV.

This clonotype was counted at least ten times. The chain combines TRBV28 with TRBJ1-5; D ambiguous. Between the trimmed V and J ends, which lost 3 bases and 2 bases, there was a span of 5 bases. The germline V gene encodes CDR1 MDHEN and CDR2 SYDVKM. The CDR3 runs 13 residues. The CDR3 region has the DNA TGTGCCAGCAGTTTCAGTGGCAATCAGCCCCAGCATTTT. Encoded protein: CASSFSGNQPQHF.

This clonotype has at least ten counts. The genes are TRBV4-2 and TRBJ1-6; 9 nucleotides align to TRBD1. Germline CDR1 and CDR2: LGHNA and YNFKEQ. There are 15 residues in the CDR3. J lost 5 bases, V lost 5 bases, and 4 bases had no gene match. The CDR3 is CASSSRDRDNSPLHF. In DNA form, the CDR3 reads TGTGCCAGCAGCTCGAGGGACAGGGATAATTCACCCCTCCACTTT.

This clonotype was seen many times. V gene TRBV5-4 combines with J gene TRBJ2-7; 7 bases fit TRBD1. Germline V gene sequence: CDR1 SGHNT, CDR2 YYREEE (reference sequence). The length of the CDR3 is 15 residues. V shed 4 bases, J shed 2 bases, and the junction held 9 bases outside the gene matches. The CDR3 protein is CASSGGQSGAYEQYF. The CDR3 DNA reads TGTGCCAGCAGCGGGGGACAGTCCGGGGCCTACGAGCAGTACTTC.